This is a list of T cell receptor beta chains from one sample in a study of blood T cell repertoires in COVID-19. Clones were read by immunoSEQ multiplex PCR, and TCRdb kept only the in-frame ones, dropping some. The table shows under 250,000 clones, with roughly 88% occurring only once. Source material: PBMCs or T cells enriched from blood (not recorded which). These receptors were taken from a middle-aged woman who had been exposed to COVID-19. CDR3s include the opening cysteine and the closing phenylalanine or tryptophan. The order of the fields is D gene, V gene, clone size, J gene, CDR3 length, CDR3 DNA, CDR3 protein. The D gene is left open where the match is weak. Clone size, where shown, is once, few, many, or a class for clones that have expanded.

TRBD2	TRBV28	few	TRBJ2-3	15	TGTGCCAGCAATCTTCCGGCGGGGGACGGGGATACGCAGTATTTT	CASNLPAGDGDTQYF
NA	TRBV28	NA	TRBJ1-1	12	TGTGCCAGCAGTTTATCTACAGGGAATGCTTTCTTT	CASSLSTGNAFF
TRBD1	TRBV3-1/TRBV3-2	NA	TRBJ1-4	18	TGTGCCAGCAGCCCTGGACAGGGGTCAAATCCAACTAATGAAAAACTGTTTTTT	CASSPGQGSNPTNEKLFF
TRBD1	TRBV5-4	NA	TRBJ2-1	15	TGTGCCAGCAGCACCGGGACAGGGGGATACAATGAGCAGTTCTTC	CASSTGTGGYNEQFF
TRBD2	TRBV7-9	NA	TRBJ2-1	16	TGTGCCAGCAGCACCCTAGCGGACCAAATCGGCAATGAGCAGTTCTTC	CASSTLADQIGNEQFF
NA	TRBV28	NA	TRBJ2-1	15	TGTGCCAGCAGTCCGACCAGACTTCTATACAATGAGCAGTTCTTC	CASSPTRLLYNEQFF
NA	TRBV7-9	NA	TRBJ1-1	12	TGTGCCAGCAGCTTAGACAGGCTTGAAGCTTTCTTT	CASSLDRLEAFF
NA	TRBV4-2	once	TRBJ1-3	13	TGTGCCAGCAGCCAAGTTTACGGAGACACCATATATTTT	CASSQVYGDTIYF
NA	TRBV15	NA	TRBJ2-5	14	TGTGCCACCAGCAGAGATCGGGGGAGTGAGACCCAGTACTTC	CATSRDRGSETQYF
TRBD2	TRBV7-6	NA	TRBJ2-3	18	TGTGCCAGCAGCTTACGATCCGGGGCTAGCGGGACGGCAGATACGCAGTATTTT	CASSLRSGASGTADTQYF
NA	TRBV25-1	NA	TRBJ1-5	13	TGTGCCAGCAGTGGGGGAGGGTATCAGCCCCAGCATTTT	CASSGGGYQPQHF
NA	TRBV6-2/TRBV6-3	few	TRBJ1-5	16	TGTGCCAGCAGTCTAAATGCGTTAACCCGGGGTCAGCCCCAGCATTTT	CASSLNALTRGQPQHF
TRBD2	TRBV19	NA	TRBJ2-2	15	TGTGCCAGTAGTATTATCGGGGTAGCGGGAGGAGAGCTGTTTTTT	CASSIIGVAGGELFF
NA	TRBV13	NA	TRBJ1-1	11	TGTGCCAGCAGCTTCCTAGGTGAAGCTTTCTTT	CASSFLGEAFF
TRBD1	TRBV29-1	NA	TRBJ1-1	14	TGCAGCGTACATCGACAGGGGACGCAAACTGAAGCTTTCTTT	CSVHRQGTQTEAFF
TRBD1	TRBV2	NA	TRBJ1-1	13	TGTGCCAGCAGGGAAACAGGGGACACTGAAGCTTTCTTT	CASRETGDTEAFF
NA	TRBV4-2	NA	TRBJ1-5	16	TGTGCCAGCAGCCAAGATCGGGCAGGGAGGGATCAGCCCCAGCATTTT	CASSQDRAGRDQPQHF
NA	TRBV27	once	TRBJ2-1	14	TGTGCCAGCAGTACGATCAGGACTCACAATGAGCAGTTCTTC	CASSTIRTHNEQFF
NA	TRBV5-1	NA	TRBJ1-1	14	TGCGCCAGCAGCCTAAGATCATCGGGAACTGAAGCTTTCTTT	CASSLRSSGTEAFF